This TCR beta chain was recovered during a study of OX40 agonist ivuxolimab in advanced cancers. The overall study: People who had prior anti-PD-1, anti-PD-L1 or anti-CTLA-4 therapy could take part, and around 43% had some.

Some clones are missing from TCRdb's copy, which holds only in-frame ones; the method was immunoSEQ multiplex PCR. There are around 40,000 clones in the sample; around three quarters occur only once, and less than 5% lies in the top ten. Study observations and caveats: Clonal expansion from baseline to week 6 occurred in both CD4+ and CD8+ T cells.

This clone occurred a few times. The target antigen is unknown. Germline assignment: CDR1 MNHNS and CDR2 SASEGT. The V gene lost 4 bases and the J gene lost 2 bases, with 18 bases spanning the gap. The CDR3 is 16 residues long. Sequencing was performed on CD4+ or CD8+ T cells sorted from blood, taken in a trial of the OX40 agonist ivuxolimab. The TCR comes from an adult with an advanced solid tumor such as melanoma, head and neck, liver or kidney cancer. V and J are TRBV6-1 and TRBJ2-7; perhaps D is TRBD1 or TRBD2 (5 bases each). CDR3 residues: CASSGGSGAPPYEQYF. CDR3 coding DNA: TGTGCCAGCAGTGGGGGGAGCGGAGCGCCTCCCTACGAGCAGTACTTC.